A single sample gave rise to the 29 T cell receptor beta chains below, sequenced in a study of molecular identifiers for immune sequencing clone quantification. Using its own MiXCR run on the PCR reads, TCRdb lists one record per CDR3 protein. The sample shows hundreds of thousands of distinct CDR3 sequences, roughly 27% of them seen only once. The sample taken for sequencing was naive CD8+ T cells from blood, with Jurkat cell RNA spiked in. Specified subset: FACS-sorted CD8+CD4-CCR7+CD45RA+ naive T cells. The receptors were gathered from a human donor in good health. Some libraries in this study had Jurkat cell RNA spiked in.

This clonotype was seen a handful of times. The V and J genes are TRBV19 and TRBJ2-3; 7 nucleotides line up with TRBD1. This CDR3 has 15 amino acids. The germline V gene has CDR1 LNHDA and CDR2 SQIVND (reference sequence). With V trimmed by 1 base and J by 4 bases, 5 bases remained unmatched. CDR3 nucleotide sequence: TGTGCCAGTAGTATAGTTACAGGGGCCCCAGATACGCAGTATTTT. Translated, it gives CASSIVTGAPDTQYF.

This clonotype occurred many times. This chain joins TRBV7-9 and TRBJ2-7, with 11 bases aligning to TRBD1. Germline lookup yields CDR1 SEHNR and CDR2 FQNEAQ (reference sequence). V was pared by 5 bases and J by 6 bases, with 0 bases of the junction left unmatched. CDR3 size: 12 residues. CDR3 DNA: TGTGCCAGCAGCGGGACAGGGGGCGAGCAGTACTTC. Protein sequence: CASSGTGGEQYF.

On this clonotype: This is likely a read error, given that the CDR3 carries no conserved phenylalanine or tryptophan at its end. V gene TRBV9 combines with J gene TRBJ1-5; D might be TRBD1 (5 bases). The germline CDR1 and CDR2 sequences are SGDLS and YYNGEE. Trimming removed 5 bases from V and 3 bases from J, with 15 bases in between. This CDR3 region has 15 residues. Here the CDR3 DNA reads TGTGCCAGCAGGATTCTTGACAGCTACAATCAGCCCCAGCATTGT. This gives the protein CASRILDSYNQPQHC.

This clonotype was detected only once. At one boundary the junction diverges from the germline segment, which might be a read error. The chain joins TRBV27 to TRBJ2-7; D uncertain. There are 13 residues in the CDR3. Germline loops: CDR1 MNHEY, CDR2 SMNVEV (reference sequence). CDR3 residues: CASGWQSSYEPYF. The DNA of the CDR3 is TGTGCCAGCGGGTGGCAGAGCTCCTACGAGCCGTACTTC.

With regard to this clonotype: Given a much more abundant clone one base away, this may be a read error. J is TRBJ1-5 and V is TRBV6-6; 8 nucleotides align to TRBD1. The CDR3 has 15 residues. Germline CDR1 MNHNY, CDR2 SVGAGI (reference sequence). The CDR3 DNA sequence: TGTGCCAGCAGCACTGGACAGGGTAGGAATCAGCCCCGGCATTTT. This translates into CASSTGQGRNQPRHF.

There are many counts of this clonotype. J is TRBJ2-3 and V is TRBV21-1; the table's D call of TRBD2 was not tested on the DNA. TRBV21-1 constitutes a pseudogene. The CDR3 is 16 amino acids. CDR3 coding DNA: TGTGCCAGCAGCCCCCGGCCCTTGGCTTTCACAGATACGCAGTATTTT. Its translation: CASSPRPLAFTDTQYF.

This clonotype was detected once. With a much larger clone just one base away, this may be a read error. This chain uses TRBV4-2 with TRBJ2-1, with 7 bases aligning to TRBD1. CDR3 length equals 14 residues. After removal of 8 bases from V and 6 bases from J, the junction contained 10 bases not matched to a gene. Germline assignment: CDR1 LGHNA and CDR2 YNFKEQ. This CDR3 is CASDTGTACNEQFF. CDR3 DNA sequence: TGTGCCAGCGATACCGGGACAGCCTGCAATGAGCAGTTCTTC.

Of note for this clonotype: This sequence may be a read error, since a much larger clone differs from it by one base. No conserved phenylalanine or tryptophan ends this CDR3, so it is likely a read error. The chain links TRBV6-2 or TRBV6-3 to TRBJ1-5; 8 nucleotides match TRBD1. Trimming cost V 8 bases and J 3 bases; bases outside gene matches: 12. The CDR3 covers 16 residues. Germline assignment: CDR1 MNHEY and CDR2 SVGEGT. In nucleotides, the CDR3 is TGTGCCAGCCGCTTAGATCGGACAGGGCACAATCAGCCCCAGCATTCT. Protein sequence: CASRLDRTGHNQPQHS.

In its sample, this clonotype was seen many times. This sequence joins TRBV4-3 and TRBJ1-1, with a tentative D call TRBD1 (6 bases). Trimming left V 2 bases short and J 5 bases short, with 15 bases between. The CDR3 totals 15 residues. Per germline, CDR1 LGHNA and CDR2 YSLEER. The chain's CDR3 is CASSQTQGYRTEAFF. The CDR3 nucleotides are TGCGCCAGCAGCCAAACACAGGGTTACAGGACTGAAGCTTTCTTT.

This clonotype was observed a few times. This chain connects TRBV27 to TRBJ1-6, with a tentative D call TRBD1 (5 bases). The V end lost 6 bases, the J end lost 5 bases, and 8 bases lay between the germline ends. CDR1 and CDR2 (germline): MNHEY, SMNVEV (reference sequence). This CDR3 is built from 13 residues. The CDR3 protein is CASRGPHNSPLHF. The CDR3 DNA sequence: TGTGCCAGCAGGGGGCCCCATAATTCACCCCTCCACTTT.

This chain links TRBV27 with TRBJ2-7; TRBD2 agrees at 9 bases. This CDR3 spans 15 amino acids. The trim removed 10 bases at V and 6 bases at J, leaving 16 bases unmatched. Germline V gives CDR1 MNHEY, CDR2 SMNVEV (reference sequence). The chain's CDR3 is CATSPRLAGPFEQYF. The CDR3 region has the DNA TGTGCCACCTCCCCACGGCTAGCGGGGCCCTTCGAGCAGTACTTC.

This clonotype came up many times. V is TRBV6-5 and J is TRBJ2-5, with 8 bases that match TRBD1. Germline CDR1 and CDR2: MNHEY and SVGAGI. CDR3 size: 18 residues. V gave up 8 bases and J gave up 2 bases; unmatched junction bases: 19. The chain's CDR3 is CASQPGFPGQDLQETQYF. DNA for the CDR3: TGTGCCAGCCAACCAGGGTTCCCGGGACAGGACCTGCAAGAGACCCAGTACTTC.

This clonotype was seen at least ten times. J is TRBJ2-3 and V is TRBV7-9; 7 bases fit TRBD1. CDR3 length: 15 amino acids. Losses at the gene ends were 5 bases for V and 2 bases for J; bases not matched to a gene: 7. CDR1 and CDR2 (germline): SEHNR, FQNEAQ (reference sequence). CDR3 nucleotides: TGTGCCAGCAGCGGGGGACAGCATTACACAGATACGCAGTATTTT. This codes for CASSGGQHYTDTQYF.

Many counts were recorded for this clonotype. The rearrangement joins TRBV7-2 to TRBJ2-5, with D perhaps TRBD2 (8 bases). CDR3 length: 15 amino acids. Germline lookup yields CDR1 SGHTA and CDR2 FQGNSA. With 4 bases removed from V and 1 base from J, the gap between germline ends came to 13 bases. The CDR3, as DNA: TGTGCCAGCAGCTGGACAGGACTAGCCCAAGAGACCCAGTACTTC. It encodes CASSWTGLAQETQYF.

The chain couples TRBV9 to TRBJ1-1, with D unresolved. The CDR3 runs to 14 residues. CDR1 and CDR2 (germline): SGDLS, YYNGEE. V lost 0 bases to trimming and J lost 1 base, with 7 bases between them. CDR3: CASSVGTSNTEAFF. In nucleotides, the CDR3 is TGTGCCAGCAGCGTAGGGACGTCGAACACTGAAGCTTTCTTT.

This clonotype has a count of ten or more. V and J are TRBV6-2 or TRBV6-3 and TRBJ2-6; a possible D gene is TRBD2 (5 bases). Trimming shortened V by 10 bases and J by 0 bases, and 10 bases separated the two germline ends. CDR3 length equals 14 residues. Germline CDR1 reads MNHEY; CDR2 reads SVGEGT. The CDR3 DNA reads as TGTGCCACCTTCGCGGGCTCTGGGGCCAACGTCCTGACTTTC. Its translation: CATFAGSGANVLTF.

There are a few counts of this clonotype. V and J are TRBV30 and TRBJ2-1; D perhaps matches TRBD2 (6 bases). CDR3 size: 14 residues. Deletions cut 5 bases from V and 4 bases from J, with 15 bases between. Germline CDR1 is GTSNPN and CDR2 is SVGIG (reference sequence). The CDR3 DNA follows: TGTGCCTGGGGAGGGTCGGGGGAGTACAATGAGCAGTTCTTC. It specifies CAWGGSGEYNEQFF.

Note on this clonotype: Its ends do not fully match the called genes, so a read error is possible. The chain has TRBV12-3 or TRBV12-4 and TRBJ2-7; a possible D gene is TRBD1 (5 bases). CDR3 length: 13 residues. CDR3 protein: CASSQTDTYEQCF. The CDR3 DNA reads as TGTGCCAGCAGTCAGACGGACACTTACGAGCAGTGCTTC.

This clonotype was seen more than once but under ten times. The chain joins TRBV27 to TRBJ2-3, with D possibly matching TRBD2 (6 bases). CDR3 length equals 15 residues. Trimming took 4 bases from V and 2 from J, leaving 13 bases between them. Germline values: CDR1 MNHEY, CDR2 SMNVEV (reference sequence). The CDR3 nucleotides read TGTGCCAGCAGTTCCGGACTAATCCTCACAGATACGCAGTATTTT. Its protein product is CASSSGLILTDTQYF.

This clonotype came up many times. The chain carries TRBV7-9 and TRBJ2-7; D possibly corresponds to TRBD2 (5 bases). Germline CDR1 is SEHNR and CDR2 is FQNEAQ (reference sequence). The V end was cut by 1 base, the J end by 4 bases, with 11 bases between. The CDR3 loop spans 14 amino acids. The CDR3 DNA is TGTGCCAGCAGCTTAGGGGTTAGCGAGTACGAGCAGTACTTC. It codes for CASSLGVSEYEQYF.

The rearrangement joins TRBV27 to TRBJ2-7; 8 bases fit TRBD2. CDR1 MNHEY and CDR2 SMNVEV come from the germline V gene (reference sequence). This CDR3 is built from 16 residues. The V gene end was trimmed by 4 bases and the J gene end by 7 bases; junction bases not matched to a gene: 15. CDR3 sequence (DNA): TGTGCCAGCAGTTCGGGAGGGGCTCTGGGGTTCGGGGAGCAGTACTTC. Residues: CASSSGGALGFGEQYF.

The chain combines TRBV27 with TRBJ2-2, with 10 bases fitting TRBD2. CDR3 length equals 17 residues. Per germline, CDR1 MNHEY and CDR2 SMNVEV (reference sequence). Losses at the gene ends were 2 bases for V and 0 bases for J; bases not matched to a gene: 3. Written as DNA, the CDR3 is TGTGCCAGCAGTTTAATCCTAGCGGGAGCGAACACCGGGGAGCTGTTTTTT. Its translation is CASSLILAGANTGELFF.

The V and J genes are TRBV27 and TRBJ2-2; 9 bases match TRBD2. Germline CDR1 reads MNHEY; CDR2 reads SMNVEV (reference sequence). Trimming took 4 bases from V and 5 from J; bases not matched to a gene: 8. The CDR3 is 16 amino acids. In nucleotides, the CDR3 is TGTGCCAGCAGTTCGCTAGCGGGACTGGGTACCGGGGAGCTGTTTTTT. This encodes CASSSLAGLGTGELFF.

This clonotype turned up a few times. The chain joins TRBV27 to TRBJ2-2; the match to TRBD2 covers 10 bases. In germline, CDR1 is MNHEY, CDR2 SMNVEV (reference sequence). This CDR3 comprises 18 residues. Trimming at V came to 2 bases and at J to 3 bases, leaving 9 bases not matched to a gene. The chain's CDR3 is CASSLGLAGEAYTGELFF. CDR3 nucleotides: TGTGCCAGCAGTTTAGGGCTAGCGGGGGAGGCCTACACCGGGGAGCTGTTTTTT.

The rearrangement uses TRBV4-3 and TRBJ1-3; D not certain. Germline CDR1 LGHNA, CDR2 YSLEER. Trimming stripped 0 bases from V and 0 bases from J, with 12 bases between. This CDR3 contains 17 residues. CDR3 sequence reads: CASSQDRVSFSGNTIYF. The CDR3 region has the DNA TGCGCCAGCAGCCAAGATAGAGTTTCCTTCTCTGGAAACACCATATATTTT.

This clonotype has ten or more counts. The V call is TRBV4-3, the J call TRBJ2-7; TRBD2 agrees at 9 bases. CDR3 length equals 15 residues. Germline trimming cut 1 base from V and 4 bases from J; bases unmatched to any gene: 5. CDR1 and CDR2 (germline): LGHNA, YSLEER. The CDR3 sequence: CASSQVGSGSYEQYF. The CDR3 DNA sequence: TGCGCCAGCAGCCAAGTCGGTAGCGGGAGTTACGAGCAGTACTTC.

The V call is TRBV19, the J call TRBJ1-2; D uncertain. V was cut by 2 bases and J by 1 base, with 11 bases left in between. The CDR3 extends over 15 amino acids. The germline V gene has CDR1 LNHDA and CDR2 SQIVND (reference sequence). This CDR3 reads CASSISGDVNYGYTF. In DNA, the CDR3 is TGTGCCAGTAGTATATCTGGAGACGTTAACTATGGCTACACCTTC.

With regard to this clonotype: A much larger clone differs from this one at a single base, so this may be a read error. The J gene is TRBJ2-2, the V gene TRBV4-1; the D call may be TRBD1 or TRBD2 (5 bases each). V gave up 4 bases and J gave up 3 bases, with 15 bases separating them. Germline CDR1 MGHRA, CDR2 YSYEKL. CDR3 length: 16 amino acids. The CDR3 DNA reads as TGCGCCAGCAGCCGAGGGTGGGGCTTTGACACCGGGGAGCTGTTTTTT. Translating it yields CASSRGWGFDTGELFF.

The J gene is TRBJ1-5, the V gene TRBV6-2 or TRBV6-3, with TRBD1 as a possible D gene (5 bases). With 3 bases removed from V and 9 bases from J, the gap between germline ends came to 15 bases. This CDR3 has 14 amino acids. Germline V gives CDR1 MNHEY, CDR2 SVGEGT. DNA of the CDR3: TGTGCCAGCAGTTATTGGGGACCCTCGGGGCCCCAGCATTTT. Translating gives CASSYWGPSGPQHF.